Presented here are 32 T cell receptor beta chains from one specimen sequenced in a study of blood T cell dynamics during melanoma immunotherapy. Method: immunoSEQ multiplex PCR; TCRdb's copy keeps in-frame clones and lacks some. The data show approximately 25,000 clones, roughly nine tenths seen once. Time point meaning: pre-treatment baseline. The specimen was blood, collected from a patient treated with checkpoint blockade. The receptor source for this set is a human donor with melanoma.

For the CDR3, the DNA is TGCGCCAGCAGCCAAGAAGTCAGGGAGTTTCACGAGCAGTACTTC. Protein: CASSQEVREFHEQYF. This chain connects TRBV4-1 to TRBJ2-5, with D tentatively TRBD1 or TRBD2 (5 bases each). The J call may not be correct, given that the DNA end is closer to TRBJ2-7. CDR1 is MGHRA, CDR2 YSYEKL, per germline. The CDR3 spans 15 residues.

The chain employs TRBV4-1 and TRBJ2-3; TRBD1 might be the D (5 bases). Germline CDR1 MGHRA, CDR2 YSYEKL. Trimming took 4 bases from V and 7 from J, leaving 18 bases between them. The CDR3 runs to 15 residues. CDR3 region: CASSPQVVNRHTQYF. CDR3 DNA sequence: TGCGCCAGCAGCCCACAGGTGGTAAATCGACATACGCAGTATTTT.

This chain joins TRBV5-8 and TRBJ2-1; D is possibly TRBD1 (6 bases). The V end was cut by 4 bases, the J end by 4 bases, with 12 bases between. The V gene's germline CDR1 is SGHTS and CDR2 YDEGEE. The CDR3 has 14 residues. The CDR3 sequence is CASSPGQQYNEQFF. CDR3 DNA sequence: TGTGCCAGCAGCCCAGGACAGCAATACAATGAGCAGTTCTTC.

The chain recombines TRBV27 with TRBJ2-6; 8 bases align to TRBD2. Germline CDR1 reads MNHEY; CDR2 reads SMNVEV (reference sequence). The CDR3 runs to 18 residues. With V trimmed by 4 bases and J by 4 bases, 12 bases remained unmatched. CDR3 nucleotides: TGTGCCAGCAGTTCCCGGACTAGCCATACACGGGGGGCCAACGTCCTGACTTTC. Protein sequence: CASSSRTSHTRGANVLTF.

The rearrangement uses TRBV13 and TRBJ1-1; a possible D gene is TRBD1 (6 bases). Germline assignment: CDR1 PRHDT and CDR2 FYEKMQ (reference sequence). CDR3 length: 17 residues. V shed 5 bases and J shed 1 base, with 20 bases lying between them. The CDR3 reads CASSPERGDVENTEAFF. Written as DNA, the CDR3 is TGTGCCAGCAGCCCCGAAAGGGGGGATGTTGAGAACACTGAAGCTTTCTTT.

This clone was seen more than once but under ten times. Written as DNA, the CDR3 is TGTGCCAGCAGCTCCCGGACTAGCATGGGATACGAGCAGTACTTC. This encodes CASSSRTSMGYEQYF. The genes are TRBV7-9 and TRBJ2-7, with 8 bases identical to TRBD2. The CDR3 contains 15 residues. The ends lost 4 bases at V and 4 bases at J; junction bases unmatched: 9. The germline CDR1 and CDR2 sequences are SEHNR and FQNEAQ (reference sequence).

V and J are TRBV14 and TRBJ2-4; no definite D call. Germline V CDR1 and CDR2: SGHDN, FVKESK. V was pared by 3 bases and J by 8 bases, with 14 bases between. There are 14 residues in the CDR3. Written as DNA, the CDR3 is TGTGCCAGCAGCCAGTACGGGCCTCAAGACATTCAGTACTTC. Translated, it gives CASSQYGPQDIQYF.

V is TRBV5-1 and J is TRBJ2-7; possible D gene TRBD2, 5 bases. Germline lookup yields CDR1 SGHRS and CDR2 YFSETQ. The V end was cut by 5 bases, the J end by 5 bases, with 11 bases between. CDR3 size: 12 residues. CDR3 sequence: CASSIGSDEQYF. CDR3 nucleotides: TGCGCCAGCAGTATAGGTAGCGACGAGCAGTACTTC.

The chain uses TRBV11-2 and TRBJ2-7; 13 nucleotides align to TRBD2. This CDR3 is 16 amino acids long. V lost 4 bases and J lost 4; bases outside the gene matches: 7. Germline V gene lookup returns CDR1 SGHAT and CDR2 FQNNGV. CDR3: CASSSRTSGSRYEQYF. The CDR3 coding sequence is TGTGCCAGCAGCTCACGGACTAGCGGGAGTAGATACGAGCAGTACTTC.

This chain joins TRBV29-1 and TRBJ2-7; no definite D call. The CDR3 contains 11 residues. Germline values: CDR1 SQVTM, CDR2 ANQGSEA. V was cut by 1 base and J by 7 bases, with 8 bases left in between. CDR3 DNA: TGCAGCGTTGAAGGGGGTAGGGAGCAGTACTTC. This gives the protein CSVEGGREQYF.

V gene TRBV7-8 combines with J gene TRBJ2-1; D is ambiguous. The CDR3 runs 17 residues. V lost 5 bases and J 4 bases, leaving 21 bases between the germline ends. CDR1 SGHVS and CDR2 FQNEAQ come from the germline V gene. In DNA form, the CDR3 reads TGTGCCAGCAGCCCACCCTTCGTAGCAGGTTTGTACAATGAGCAGTTCTTC. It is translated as CASSPPFVAGLYNEQFF.

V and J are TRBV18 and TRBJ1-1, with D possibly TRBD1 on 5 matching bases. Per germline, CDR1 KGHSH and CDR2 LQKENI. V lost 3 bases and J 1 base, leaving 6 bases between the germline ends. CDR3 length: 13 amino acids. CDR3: CASSPGRNTEAFF. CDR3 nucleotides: TGTGCCAGCTCACCGGGGCGGAACACTGAAGCTTTCTTT. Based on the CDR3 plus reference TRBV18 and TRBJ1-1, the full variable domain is NAGVMQNPRHLVRRRGQEARLRCSPMKGHSHVYWYRQLPEEGLKFMVYLQKENIIDESGMPKERFSAEFPKEGPSILRIQQVVRGDSAAYFCASSPGRNTEAFFGQGTRLTVV.

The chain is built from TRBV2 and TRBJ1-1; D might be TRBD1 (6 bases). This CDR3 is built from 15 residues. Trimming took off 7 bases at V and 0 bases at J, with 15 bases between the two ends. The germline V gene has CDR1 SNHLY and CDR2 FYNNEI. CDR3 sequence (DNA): TGTGCCAGCAACGGGGGGCTGGGGGTGAACACTGAAGCTTTCTTT. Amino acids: CASNGGLGVNTEAFF.

The CDR3, as DNA: TGTGCCAGCAACCCAGGTGCTGATGAAAAACTGTTTTTT. It specifies CASNPGADEKLFF. This chain connects TRBV2 to TRBJ1-4, with D unresolved. Trimming cost V 7 bases and J 6 bases, with 12 bases left between them. The CDR3 contains 13 residues. Germline CDR1 SNHLY, CDR2 FYNNEI.

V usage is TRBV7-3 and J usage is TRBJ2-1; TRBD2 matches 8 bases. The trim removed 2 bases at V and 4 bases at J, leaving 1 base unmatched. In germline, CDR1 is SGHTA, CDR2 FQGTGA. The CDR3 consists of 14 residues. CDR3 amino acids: CASSLAGGYNEQFF. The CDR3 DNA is TGTGCCAGCAGCTTAGCGGGAGGTTACAATGAGCAGTTCTTC.

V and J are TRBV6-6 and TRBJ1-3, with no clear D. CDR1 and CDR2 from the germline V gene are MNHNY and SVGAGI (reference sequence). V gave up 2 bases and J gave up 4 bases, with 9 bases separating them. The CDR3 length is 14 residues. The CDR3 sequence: CASSYAEGGNTIYF. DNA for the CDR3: TGTGCCAGCAGTTACGCGGAGGGCGGAAACACCATATATTTT.

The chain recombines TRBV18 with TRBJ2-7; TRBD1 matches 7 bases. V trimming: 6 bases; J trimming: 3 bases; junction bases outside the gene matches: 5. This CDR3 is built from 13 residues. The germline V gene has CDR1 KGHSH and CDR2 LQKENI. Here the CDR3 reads CASSRQGSYEQYF. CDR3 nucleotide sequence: TGTGCCAGCTCCCGACAGGGTAGCTACGAGCAGTACTTC. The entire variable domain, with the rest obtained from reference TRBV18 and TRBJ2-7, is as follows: NAGVMQNPRHLVRRRGQEARLRCSPMKGHSHVYWYRQLPEEGLKFMVYLQKENIIDESGMPKERFSAEFPKEGPSILRIQQVVRGDSAAYFCASSRQGSYEQYFGPGTRLTVT.

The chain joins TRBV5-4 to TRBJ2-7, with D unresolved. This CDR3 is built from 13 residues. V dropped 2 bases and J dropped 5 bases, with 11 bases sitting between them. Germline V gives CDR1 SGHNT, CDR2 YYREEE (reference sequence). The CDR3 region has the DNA TGTGCCAGCAGCTTATCCTGGCAGGACGAGCAGTACTTC. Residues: CASSLSWQDEQYF.

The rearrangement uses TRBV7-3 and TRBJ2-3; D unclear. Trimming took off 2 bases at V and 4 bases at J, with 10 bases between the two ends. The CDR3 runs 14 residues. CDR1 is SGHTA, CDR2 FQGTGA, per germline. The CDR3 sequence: CASSLGSQADTQYF. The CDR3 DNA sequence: TGTGCCAGCAGCTTAGGGTCTCAGGCAGATACGCAGTATTTT.

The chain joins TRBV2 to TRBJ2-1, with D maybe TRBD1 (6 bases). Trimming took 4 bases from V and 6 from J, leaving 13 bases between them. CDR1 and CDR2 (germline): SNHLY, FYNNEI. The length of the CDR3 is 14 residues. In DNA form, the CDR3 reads TGTGCCAGCAGTGTCAACAGGGTGGGCAATGAGCAGTTCTTC. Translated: CASSVNRVGNEQFF.

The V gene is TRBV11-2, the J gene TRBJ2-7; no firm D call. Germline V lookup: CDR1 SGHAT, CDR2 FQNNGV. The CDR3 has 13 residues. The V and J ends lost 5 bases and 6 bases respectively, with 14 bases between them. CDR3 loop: CASSPRVSSEQYF. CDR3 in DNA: TGTGCCAGCAGCCCTCGCGTCAGTAGCGAGCAGTACTTC.

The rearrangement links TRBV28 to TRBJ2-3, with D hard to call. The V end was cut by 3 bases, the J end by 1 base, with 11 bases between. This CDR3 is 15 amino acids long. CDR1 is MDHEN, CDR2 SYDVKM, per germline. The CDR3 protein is CASSFVGLGTDTQYF. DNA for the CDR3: TGTGCCAGCAGTTTTGTCGGGCTAGGCACAGATACGCAGTATTTT.

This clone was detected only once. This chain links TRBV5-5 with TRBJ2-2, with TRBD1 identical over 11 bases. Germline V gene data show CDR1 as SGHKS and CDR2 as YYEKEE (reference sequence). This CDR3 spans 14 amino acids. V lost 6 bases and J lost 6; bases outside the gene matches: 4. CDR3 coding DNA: TGTGCCAGCACACTGGGACAGGGGGCCGGGGAGCTGTTTTTT. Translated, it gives CASTLGQGAGELFF.

CDR3 DNA sequence: TGCGCCAGCAGCTTGGGTGGGGCCAATGAGCAGTTCTTC. As protein: CASSLGGANEQFF. J is TRBJ2-1 and V is TRBV5-1; D might be TRBD1 (5 bases). Trimming stripped 0 bases from V and 6 bases from J, with 7 bases between. CDR1 and CDR2 from the germline V gene are SGHRS and YFSETQ. The CDR3 contains 13 residues.

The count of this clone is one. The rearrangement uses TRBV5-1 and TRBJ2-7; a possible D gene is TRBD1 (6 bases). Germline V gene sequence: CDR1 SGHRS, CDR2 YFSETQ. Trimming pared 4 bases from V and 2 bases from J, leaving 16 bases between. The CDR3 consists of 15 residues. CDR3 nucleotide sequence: TGCGCCAGCAGCCAATTCCAGACAGGTCCCTACGAGCAGTACTTC. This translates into CASSQFQTGPYEQYF.

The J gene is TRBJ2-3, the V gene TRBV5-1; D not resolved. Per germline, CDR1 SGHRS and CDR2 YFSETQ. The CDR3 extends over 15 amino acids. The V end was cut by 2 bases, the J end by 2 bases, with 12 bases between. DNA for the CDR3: TGCGCCAGCAGCTTCATGGGCCAGGACACAGATACGCAGTATTTT. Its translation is CASSFMGQDTDTQYF.

The CDR3 nucleotides read TGTGCCAGCAGCTCGAAGGGGGCAGATACGCAGTATTTT. It encodes CASSSKGADTQYF. The chain joins TRBV5-4 to TRBJ2-3, with TRBD1 as a possible D gene (6 bases). V lost 3 bases and J 4 bases, leaving 9 bases between the germline ends. Germline CDR1 SGHNT, CDR2 YYREEE (reference sequence). The length of the CDR3 is 13 residues.

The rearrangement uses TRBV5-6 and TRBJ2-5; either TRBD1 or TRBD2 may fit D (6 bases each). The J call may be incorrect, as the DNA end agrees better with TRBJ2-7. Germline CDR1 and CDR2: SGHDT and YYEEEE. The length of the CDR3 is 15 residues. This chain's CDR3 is CASSPVGGTSYEQYF. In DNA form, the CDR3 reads TGTGCCAGCAGCCCAGTGGGGGGCACCTCCTACGAGCAGTACTTC.

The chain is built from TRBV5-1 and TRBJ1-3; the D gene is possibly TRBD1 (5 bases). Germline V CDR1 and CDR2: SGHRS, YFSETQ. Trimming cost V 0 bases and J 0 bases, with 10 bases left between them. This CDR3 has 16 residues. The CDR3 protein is CASSLVQGISGNTIYF. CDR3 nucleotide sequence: TGCGCCAGCAGCTTGGTTCAGGGCATCTCTGGAAACACCATATATTTT.

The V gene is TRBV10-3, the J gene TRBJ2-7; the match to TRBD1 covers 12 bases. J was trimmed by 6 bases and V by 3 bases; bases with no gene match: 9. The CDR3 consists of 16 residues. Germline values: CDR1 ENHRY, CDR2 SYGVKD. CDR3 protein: CAISEPSGQGAGEQYF. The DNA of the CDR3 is TGTGCCATCAGTGAACCTTCGGGACAGGGGGCGGGCGAGCAGTACTTC.

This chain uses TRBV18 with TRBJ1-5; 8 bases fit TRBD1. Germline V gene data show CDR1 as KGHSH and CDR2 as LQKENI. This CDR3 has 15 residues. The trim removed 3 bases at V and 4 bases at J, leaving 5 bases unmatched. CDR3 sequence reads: CASSPRTGRNQPQHF. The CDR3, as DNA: TGTGCCAGCTCACCGCGGACAGGGAGAAATCAGCCCCAGCATTTT.

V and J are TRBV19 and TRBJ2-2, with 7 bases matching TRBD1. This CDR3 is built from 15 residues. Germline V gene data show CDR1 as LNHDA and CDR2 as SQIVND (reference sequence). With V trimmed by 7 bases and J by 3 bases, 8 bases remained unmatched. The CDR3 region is CASTLRGGDTGELFF. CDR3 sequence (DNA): TGTGCCAGTACCCTCAGAGGGGGCGACACCGGGGAGCTGTTTTTT.